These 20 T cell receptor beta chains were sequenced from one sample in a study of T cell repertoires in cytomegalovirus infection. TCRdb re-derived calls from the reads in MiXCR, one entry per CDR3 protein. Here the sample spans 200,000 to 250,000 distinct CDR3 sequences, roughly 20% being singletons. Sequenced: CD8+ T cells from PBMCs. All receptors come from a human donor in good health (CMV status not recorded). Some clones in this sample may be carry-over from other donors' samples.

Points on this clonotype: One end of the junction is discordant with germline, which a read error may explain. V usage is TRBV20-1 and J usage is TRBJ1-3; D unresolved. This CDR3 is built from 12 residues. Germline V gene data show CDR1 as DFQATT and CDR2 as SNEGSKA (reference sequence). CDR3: CSTREYGNTIYF. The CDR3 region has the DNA TGCAGTACTAGAGAATACGGAAACACCATATATTTT.

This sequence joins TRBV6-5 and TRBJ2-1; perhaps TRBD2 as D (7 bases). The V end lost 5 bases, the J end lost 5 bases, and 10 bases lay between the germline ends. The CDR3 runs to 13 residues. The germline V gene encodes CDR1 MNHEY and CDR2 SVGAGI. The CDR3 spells CASSTGGHNEQFF. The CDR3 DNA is TGTGCCAGCAGTACGGGGGGCCACAATGAGCAGTTCTTC.

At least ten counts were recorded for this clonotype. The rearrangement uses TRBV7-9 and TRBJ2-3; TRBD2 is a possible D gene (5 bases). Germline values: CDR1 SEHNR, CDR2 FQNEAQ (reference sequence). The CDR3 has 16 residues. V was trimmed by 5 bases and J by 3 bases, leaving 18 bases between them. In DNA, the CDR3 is TGTGCCAGCAGCCCAACTCGCGAGGGATGGACAGATACGCAGTATTTT. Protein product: CASSPTREGWTDTQYF.

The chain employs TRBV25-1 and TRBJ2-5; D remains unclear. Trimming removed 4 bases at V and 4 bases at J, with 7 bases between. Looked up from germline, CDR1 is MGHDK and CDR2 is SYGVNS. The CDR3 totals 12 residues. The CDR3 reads CASSADAETQYF. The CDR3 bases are TGTGCCAGCAGTGCGGACGCAGAGACCCAGTACTTC.

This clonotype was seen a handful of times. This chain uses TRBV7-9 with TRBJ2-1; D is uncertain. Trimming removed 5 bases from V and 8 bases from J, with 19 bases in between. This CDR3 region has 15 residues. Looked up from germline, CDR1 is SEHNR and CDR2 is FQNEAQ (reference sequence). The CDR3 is CASSPPRRNQDEQFF. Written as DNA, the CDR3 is TGTGCCAGCAGCCCCCCCCGCCGGAACCAAGATGAGCAGTTCTTC.

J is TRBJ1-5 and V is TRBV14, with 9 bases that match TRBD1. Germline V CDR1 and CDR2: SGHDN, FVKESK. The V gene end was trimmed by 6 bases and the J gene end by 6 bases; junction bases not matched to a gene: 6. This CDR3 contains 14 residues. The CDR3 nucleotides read TGTGCCAGCAGTAGGACAGGGGAAGGTCAGCCCCAGCATTTT. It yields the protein CASSRTGEGQPQHF.

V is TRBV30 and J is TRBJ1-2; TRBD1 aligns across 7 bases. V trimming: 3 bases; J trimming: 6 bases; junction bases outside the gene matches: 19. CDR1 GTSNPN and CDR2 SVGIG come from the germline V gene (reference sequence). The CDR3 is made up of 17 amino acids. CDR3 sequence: CAWRGYGTGTATDGYTF. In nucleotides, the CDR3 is TGTGCCTGGAGGGGTTACGGAACCGGGACAGCTACCGATGGCTACACCTTC.

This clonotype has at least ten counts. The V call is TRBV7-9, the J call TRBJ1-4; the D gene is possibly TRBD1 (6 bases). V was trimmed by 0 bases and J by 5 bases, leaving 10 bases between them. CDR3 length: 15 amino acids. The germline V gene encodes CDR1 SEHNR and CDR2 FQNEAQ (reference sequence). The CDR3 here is CASSLARGGNEKLFF. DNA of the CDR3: TGTGCCAGCAGCTTAGCACGAGGGGGGAATGAAAAACTGTTTTTT.

The chain's CDR3 is CASSPLFQETQYF. The CDR3 bases are TGTGCCAGCAGCCCTCTATTCCAAGAGACCCAGTACTTC. The rearrangement uses TRBV12-3 or TRBV12-4 and TRBJ2-5; D uncertain. V lost 6 bases, J lost 1 base, and 9 bases lay in between. This CDR3 has 13 residues.

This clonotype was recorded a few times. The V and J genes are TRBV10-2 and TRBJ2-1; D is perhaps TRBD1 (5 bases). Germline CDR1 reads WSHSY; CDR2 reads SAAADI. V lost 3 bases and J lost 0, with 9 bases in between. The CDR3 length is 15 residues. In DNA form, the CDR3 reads TGCGCCAGCAGTGATGGTGGGGCCTCCTACAATGAGCAGTTCTTC. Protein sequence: CASSDGGASYNEQFF.

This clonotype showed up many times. The DNA of the CDR3 is TGTGCCAGCAGTAGCCCGCCATCAGATACGCAGTATTTT. This gives the protein CASSSPPSDTQYF. V gene TRBV6-1 combines with J gene TRBJ2-3; D remains ambiguous. This CDR3 is 13 amino acids long. Per germline, CDR1 MNHNS and CDR2 SASEGT. V shed 5 bases and J shed 4 bases, with 10 bases lying between them.

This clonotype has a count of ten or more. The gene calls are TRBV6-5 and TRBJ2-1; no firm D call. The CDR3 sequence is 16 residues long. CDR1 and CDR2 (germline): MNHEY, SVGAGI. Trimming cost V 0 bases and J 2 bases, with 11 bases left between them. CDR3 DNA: TGTGCCAGCAGTTACTCGCTAACTCCTCCCTACAATGAGCAGTTCTTC. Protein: CASSYSLTPPYNEQFF.

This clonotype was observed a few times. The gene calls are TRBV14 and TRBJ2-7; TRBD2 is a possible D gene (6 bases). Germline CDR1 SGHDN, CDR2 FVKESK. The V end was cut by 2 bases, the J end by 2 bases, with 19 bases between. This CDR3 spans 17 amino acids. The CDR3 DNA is TGTGCCAGCAGCCAACATCCCTCCCGCGGGACCCCCTACGAGCAGTACTTC. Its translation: CASSQHPSRGTPYEQYF.

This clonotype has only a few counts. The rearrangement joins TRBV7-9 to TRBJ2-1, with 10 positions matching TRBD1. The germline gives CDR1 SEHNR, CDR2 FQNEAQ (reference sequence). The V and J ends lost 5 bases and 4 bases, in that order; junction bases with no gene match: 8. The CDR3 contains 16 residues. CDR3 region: CASSPGQGERYNEQFF. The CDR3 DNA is TGTGCCAGCAGCCCCGGACAGGGGGAGAGGTACAATGAGCAGTTCTTC.

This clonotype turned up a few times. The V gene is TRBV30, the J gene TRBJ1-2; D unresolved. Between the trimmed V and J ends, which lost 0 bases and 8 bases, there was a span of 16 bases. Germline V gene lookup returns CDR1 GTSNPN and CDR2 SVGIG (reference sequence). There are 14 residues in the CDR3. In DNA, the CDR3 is TGTGCCTGGAGTGTCCGGACGCCCTTAGGAGGCTACACCTTC. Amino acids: CAWSVRTPLGGYTF.

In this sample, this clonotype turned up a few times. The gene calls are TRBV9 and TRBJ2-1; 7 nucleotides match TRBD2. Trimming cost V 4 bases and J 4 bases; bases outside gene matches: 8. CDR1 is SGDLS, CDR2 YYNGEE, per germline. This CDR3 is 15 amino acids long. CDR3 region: CASSPWQGGYNEQFF. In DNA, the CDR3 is TGTGCCAGCAGCCCTTGGCAGGGAGGGTACAATGAGCAGTTCTTC.

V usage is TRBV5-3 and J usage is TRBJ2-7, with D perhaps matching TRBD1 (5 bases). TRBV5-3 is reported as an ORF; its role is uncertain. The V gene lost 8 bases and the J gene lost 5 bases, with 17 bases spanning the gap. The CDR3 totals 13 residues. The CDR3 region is CASSQQESHEQYF. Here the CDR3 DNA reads TGTGCCAGCAGCCAACAGGAGTCCCACGAGCAGTACTTC.

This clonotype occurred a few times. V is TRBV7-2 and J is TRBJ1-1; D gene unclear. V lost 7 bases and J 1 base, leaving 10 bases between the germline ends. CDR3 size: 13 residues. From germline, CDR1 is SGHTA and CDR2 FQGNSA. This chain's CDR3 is CASILTGNTEAFF. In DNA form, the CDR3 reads TGTGCCAGCATCCTCACGGGGAACACTGAAGCTTTCTTT.

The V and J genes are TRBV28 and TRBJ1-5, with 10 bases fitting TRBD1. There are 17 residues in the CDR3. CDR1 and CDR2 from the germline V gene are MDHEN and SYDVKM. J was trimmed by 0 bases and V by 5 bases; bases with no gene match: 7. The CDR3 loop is CASSPPRQGASNQPQHF. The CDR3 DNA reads TGTGCCAGCAGTCCTCCCAGACAGGGGGCTAGCAATCAGCCCCAGCATTTT.

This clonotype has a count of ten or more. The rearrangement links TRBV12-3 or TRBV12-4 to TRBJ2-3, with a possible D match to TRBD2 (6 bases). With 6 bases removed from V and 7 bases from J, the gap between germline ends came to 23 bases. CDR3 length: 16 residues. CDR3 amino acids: CASRSKGGGFLHTQYF. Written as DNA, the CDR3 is TGTGCCAGCAGGTCAAAGGGTGGAGGGTTTCTCCATACGCAGTATTTT.